Sequencing of this T cell receptor (beta chain) was carried out in a study of post-analysis software for immune sequencing data. Findings of the study overall: Versus controls, multiple sclerosis patients showed significantly lower diversity (normalized Chao1). Patients used about five TRBV segments, including TRBV5-6, TRBV5-1 and TRBV20-1, more often than controls.

V lost 6 bases and J lost 0, with 15 bases in between. Germline V gives CDR1 MNHNS, CDR2 SASEGT. This CDR3 is built from 16 residues. To note about this clonotype: Its target is not known.

Unique molecular identifiers were built into the TCR beta cDNA libraries. TCRdb fed the PCR reads into MiXCR, producing one record per CDR3 protein. This sample has more than 350,000 distinct CDR3 sequences, with 39% found just once. This receptor was taken from a girl aged 2 to 9 with multiple sclerosis. The chain uses TRBV6-1 and TRBJ2-4; the D is unclear. Input material: blood. This chain's CDR3 is CASSQVSIRAKNIQYF. CDR3 DNA: TGTGCCAGCAGCCAGGTTTCGATCCGAGCCAAAAACATTCAGTACTTC.